The source of this T cell receptor (beta chain) is a study of blood T cell repertoires in COVID-19. Donors in Cohort 3 who had recovered were those with two negative PCRs, healthcare professional clearance, or resolution of their symptoms. Some clones are missing from TCRdb's copy, which holds only in-frame ones; the method was immunoSEQ multiplex PCR. This sample yields roughly 310,000 clones, of which about nine tenths are seen a single time; around 9.5% belongs to the top ten. The sequencing sample was made of PBMCs or T cells enriched from blood (not recorded which). This sequence originates from a woman aged 40 to 50 who had recovered from COVID-19.

The CDR3 coding sequence is TGTGCCAGCAGCTTTGACAGGGGGCAAGGTGGCTACACCTTC. Protein product: CASSFDRGQGGYTF. V is TRBV7-3 and J is TRBJ1-2; 10 positions match TRBD1. Losses at the gene ends were 3 bases for V and 7 bases for J; bases not matched to a gene: 5. In germline, CDR1 is SGHTA, CDR2 FQGTGA. The CDR3 extends over 14 amino acids. Filled out from reference TRBV7-3 and TRBJ1-2, the complete variable domain reads GAGVSQTPSNKVTEKGKYVELRCDPISGHTALYWYRQSLGQGPEFLIYFQGTGAADDSGLPNDRFFAVRPEGSVSTLKIQRTERGDSAVYLCASSFDRGQGGYTFGSGTRLTVV.